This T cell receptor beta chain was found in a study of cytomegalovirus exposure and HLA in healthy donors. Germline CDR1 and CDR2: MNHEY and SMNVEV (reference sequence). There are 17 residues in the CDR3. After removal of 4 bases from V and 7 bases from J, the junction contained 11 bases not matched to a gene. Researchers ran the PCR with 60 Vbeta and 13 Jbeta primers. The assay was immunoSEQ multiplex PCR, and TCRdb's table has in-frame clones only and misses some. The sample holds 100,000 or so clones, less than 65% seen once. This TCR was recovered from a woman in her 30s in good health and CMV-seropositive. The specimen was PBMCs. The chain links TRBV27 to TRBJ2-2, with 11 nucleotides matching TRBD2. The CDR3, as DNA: TGTGCCAGCAGTTACTTTAGCGGGGGGGCCTATGACGGGGAGCTGTTTTTT. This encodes CASSYFSGGAYDGELFF.